This T cell receptor beta chain emerged from a study of cytomegalovirus exposure and HLA in healthy donors. Study results and limitations: Available immune exposure information covered CMV serostatus only. Listed as cytomegalovirus-associated were 150 to 200 TCR beta chains. The CMV antigen specificity of a few CMV-associated chains was confirmed through in vitro analysis.

This clone is labeled as medium-sized. Its antigen remains unidentified. 13 Jbeta primers and 60 Vbeta primers were used for the PCR. Produced via immunoSEQ multiplex PCR; TCRdb's table is partial and in-frame only. The sample shows approximately 110,000 clones, around four fifths of them seen only once. V was pared by 5 bases and J by 3 bases, with 9 bases of the junction left unmatched. CDR3 length: 15 residues. The V gene's germline CDR1 is LNHDA and CDR2 SQIVND (reference sequence). The sample consisted of PBMCs. The sequence was collected from a woman aged 45-65 years in good health and CMV-seropositive. V usage is TRBV19 and J usage is TRBJ1-2, with TRBD1 identical over 7 bases. The CDR3 loop reads CASSSPDTGDYGYTF. The CDR3 DNA is TGTGCCAGTAGTTCCCCGGATACAGGGGACTATGGCTACACCTTC.